The clone carrying this T cell receptor (beta chain) has just one count. The sample is drawn from a study of blood T cell repertoires in COVID-19. Germline loops: CDR1 SGHVS, CDR2 FNYEAQ. Losses at the gene ends were 3 bases for V and 14 bases for J; bases not matched to a gene: 8. This CDR3 comprises 13 residues. As originally analysed: By means of reference gene primer amplification, nucleated cell counts were estimated. The table came from immunoSEQ multiplex PCR; TCRdb's copy has only in-frame clones and leaves some out. The V and J calls and clone size come from that table; D and trimming were worked out from the DNA. This table holds roughly 160,000 clones, around four fifths found once.

The sequencing sample was made of peripheral blood. The chain uses TRBV7-6 and TRBJ1-3; 9 bases match TRBD1. The TCR was taken from an elderly woman with COVID-19, enrolled during active disease. CDR3 residues: CASSLDRGFGVYF. The CDR3 DNA reads TGTGCCAGCAGCTTGGACAGGGGATTTGGGGTATATTTT.